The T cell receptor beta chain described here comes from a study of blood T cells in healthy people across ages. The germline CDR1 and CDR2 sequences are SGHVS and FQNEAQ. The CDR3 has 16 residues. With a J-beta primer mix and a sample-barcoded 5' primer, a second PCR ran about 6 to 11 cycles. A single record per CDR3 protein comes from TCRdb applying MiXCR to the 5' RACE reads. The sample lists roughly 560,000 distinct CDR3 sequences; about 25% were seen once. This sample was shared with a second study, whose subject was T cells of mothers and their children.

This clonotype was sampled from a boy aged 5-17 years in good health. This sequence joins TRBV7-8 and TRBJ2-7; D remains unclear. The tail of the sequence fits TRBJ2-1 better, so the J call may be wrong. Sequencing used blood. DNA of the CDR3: TGTGCCAGCAACACCCTCAGGATCGGTAACTACAATGAGCAGTTCTTC. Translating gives CASNTLRIGNYNEQFF.